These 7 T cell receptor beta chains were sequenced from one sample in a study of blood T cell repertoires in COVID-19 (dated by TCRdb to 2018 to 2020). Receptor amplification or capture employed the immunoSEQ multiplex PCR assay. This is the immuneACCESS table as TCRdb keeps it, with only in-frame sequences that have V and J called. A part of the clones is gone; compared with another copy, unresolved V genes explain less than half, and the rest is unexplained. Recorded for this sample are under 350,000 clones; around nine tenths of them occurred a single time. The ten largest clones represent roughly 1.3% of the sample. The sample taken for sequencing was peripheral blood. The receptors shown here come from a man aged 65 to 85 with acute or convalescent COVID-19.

The CDR3 region is CASSVSYEQYF. CDR3 DNA sequence: TGTGCCAGCAGCGTGTCCTACGAGCAGTACTTC. J is TRBJ2-7 and V is TRBV28; unclear D gene. Germline V gene sequence: CDR1 MDHEN, CDR2 SYDVKM. The CDR3 covers 11 residues. V was clipped by 6 bases and J by 1 base, with 4 bases between them.

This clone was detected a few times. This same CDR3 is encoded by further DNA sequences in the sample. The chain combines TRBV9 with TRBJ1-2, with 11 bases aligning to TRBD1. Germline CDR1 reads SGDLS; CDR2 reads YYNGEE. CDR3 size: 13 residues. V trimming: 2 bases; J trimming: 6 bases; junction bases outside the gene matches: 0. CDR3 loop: CASSVDRGHGYTF. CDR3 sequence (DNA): TGTGCCAGCAGCGTGGACAGGGGGCATGGCTACACCTTC. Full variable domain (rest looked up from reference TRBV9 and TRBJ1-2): DSGVTQTPKHLITATGQRVTLRCSPRSGDLSVYWYQQSLDQGLQFLIQYYNGEERAKGNILERFSAQQFPDLHSELNLSSLELGDSALYFCASSVDRGHGYTFGSGTRLTVV.

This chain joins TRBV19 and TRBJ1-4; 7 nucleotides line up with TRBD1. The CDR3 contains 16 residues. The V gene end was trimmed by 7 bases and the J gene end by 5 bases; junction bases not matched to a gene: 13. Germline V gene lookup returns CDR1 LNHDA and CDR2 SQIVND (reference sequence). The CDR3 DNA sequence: TGTGCCAGTATCGATCACAGGACAGGCCCAAATGAAAAACTGTTTTTT. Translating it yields CASIDHRTGPNEKLFF. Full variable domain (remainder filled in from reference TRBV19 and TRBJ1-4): DGGITQSPKYLFRKEGQNVTLSCEQNLNHDAMYWYRQDPGQGLRLIYYSQIVNDFQKGDIAEGYSVSREKKESFPLTVTSAQKNPTAFYLCASIDHRTGPNEKLFFGSGTQLSVL.

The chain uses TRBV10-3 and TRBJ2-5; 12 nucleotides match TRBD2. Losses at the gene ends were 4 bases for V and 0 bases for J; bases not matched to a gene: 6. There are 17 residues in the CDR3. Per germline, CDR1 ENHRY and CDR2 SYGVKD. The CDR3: CAISAGTSGRYQETQYF. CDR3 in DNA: TGTGCCATCAGTGCGGGGACTAGCGGGCGGTACCAAGAGACCCAGTACTTC.

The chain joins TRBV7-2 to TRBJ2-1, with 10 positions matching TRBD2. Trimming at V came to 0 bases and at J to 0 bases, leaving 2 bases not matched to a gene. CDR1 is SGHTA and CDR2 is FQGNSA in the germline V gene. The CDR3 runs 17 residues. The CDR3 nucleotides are TGTGCCAGCAGCTTAGCTAGCGGGGGGCTCTCCTACAATGAGCAGTTCTTC. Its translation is CASSLASGGLSYNEQFF.

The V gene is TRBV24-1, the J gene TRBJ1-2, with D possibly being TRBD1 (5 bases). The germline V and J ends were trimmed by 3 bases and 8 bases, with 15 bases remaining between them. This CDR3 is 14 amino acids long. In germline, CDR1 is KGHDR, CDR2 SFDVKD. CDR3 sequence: CATSDPRGGKGYTF. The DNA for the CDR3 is TGTGCCACCAGTGATCCTCGGGGGGGGAAGGGCTACACCTTC.

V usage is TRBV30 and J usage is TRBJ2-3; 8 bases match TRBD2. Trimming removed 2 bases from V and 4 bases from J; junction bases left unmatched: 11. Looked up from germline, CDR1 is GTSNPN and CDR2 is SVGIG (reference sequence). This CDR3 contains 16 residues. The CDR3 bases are TGTGCCTGGAGTACAAGGAGCGGGAGTTTCGCAGATACGCAGTATTTT. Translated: CAWSTRSGSFADTQYF.